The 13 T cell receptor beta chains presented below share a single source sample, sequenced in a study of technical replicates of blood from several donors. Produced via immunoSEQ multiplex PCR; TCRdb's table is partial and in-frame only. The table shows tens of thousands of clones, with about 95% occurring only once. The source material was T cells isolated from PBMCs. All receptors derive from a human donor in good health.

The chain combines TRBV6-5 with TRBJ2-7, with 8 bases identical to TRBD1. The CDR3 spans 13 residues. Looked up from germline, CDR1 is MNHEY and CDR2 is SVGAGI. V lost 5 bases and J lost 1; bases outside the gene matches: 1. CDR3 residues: CASSRQGSYEQYF. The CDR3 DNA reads TGTGCCAGCAGTCGACAGGGGTCCTACGAGCAGTACTTC.

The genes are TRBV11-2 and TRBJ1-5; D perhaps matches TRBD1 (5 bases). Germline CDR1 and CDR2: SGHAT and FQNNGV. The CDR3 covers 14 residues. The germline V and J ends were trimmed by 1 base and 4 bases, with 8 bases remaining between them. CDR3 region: CASSLAGGNQPQHF. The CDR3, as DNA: TGTGCCAGCAGCTTAGCGGGGGGGAATCAGCCCCAGCATTTT.

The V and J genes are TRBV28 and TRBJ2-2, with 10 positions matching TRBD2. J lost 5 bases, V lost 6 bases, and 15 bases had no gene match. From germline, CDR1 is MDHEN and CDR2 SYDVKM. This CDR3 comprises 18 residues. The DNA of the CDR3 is TGTGCCAGCAGGTCCCTTTTAGCTAGCGGGAGACTTACCGGGGAGCTGTTTTTT. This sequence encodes CASRSLLASGRLTGELFF.

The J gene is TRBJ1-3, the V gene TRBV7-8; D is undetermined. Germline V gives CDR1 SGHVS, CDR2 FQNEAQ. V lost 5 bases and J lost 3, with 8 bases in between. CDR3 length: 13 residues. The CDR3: CASSGELGNTIYF. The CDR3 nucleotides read TGTGCCAGCAGCGGGGAGCTTGGAAACACCATATATTTT. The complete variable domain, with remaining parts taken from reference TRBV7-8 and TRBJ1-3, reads GAGVSQSPRYKVAKRGQDVALRCDPISGHVSLFWYQQALGQGPEFLTYFQNEAQLDKSGLPSDRFFAERPEGSVSTLKIQRTQQEDSAVYLCASSGELGNTIYFGEGSWLTVV.

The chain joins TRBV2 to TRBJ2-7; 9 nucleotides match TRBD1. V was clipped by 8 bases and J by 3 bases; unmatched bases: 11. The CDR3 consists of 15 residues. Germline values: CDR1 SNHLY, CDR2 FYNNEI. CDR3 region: CASFFNPDRGYEQYF. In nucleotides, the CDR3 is TGTGCCAGCTTTTTCAACCCGGACAGGGGCTACGAGCAGTACTTC. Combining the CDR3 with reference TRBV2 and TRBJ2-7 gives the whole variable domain EPEVTQTPSHQVTQMGQEVILRCVPISNHLYFYWYRQILGQKVEFLVSFYNNEISEKSEIFDDQFSVERPDGSNFTLKIRSTKLEDSAMYFCASFFNPDRGYEQYFGPGTRLTVT.

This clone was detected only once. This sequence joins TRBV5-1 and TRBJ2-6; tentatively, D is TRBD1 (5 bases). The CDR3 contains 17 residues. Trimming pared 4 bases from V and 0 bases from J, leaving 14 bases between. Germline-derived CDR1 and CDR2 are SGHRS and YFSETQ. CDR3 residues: CASSMGPPLSGANVLTF. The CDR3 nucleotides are TGCGCCAGCAGCATGGGGCCCCCTCTCTCTGGGGCCAACGTCCTGACTTTC.

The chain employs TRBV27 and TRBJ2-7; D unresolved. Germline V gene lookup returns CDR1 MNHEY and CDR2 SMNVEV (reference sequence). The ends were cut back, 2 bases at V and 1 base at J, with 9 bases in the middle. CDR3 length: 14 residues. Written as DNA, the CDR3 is TGTGCCAGCAGTTTAATTCCAGGATCCTACGAGCAGTACTTC. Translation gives CASSLIPGSYEQYF.

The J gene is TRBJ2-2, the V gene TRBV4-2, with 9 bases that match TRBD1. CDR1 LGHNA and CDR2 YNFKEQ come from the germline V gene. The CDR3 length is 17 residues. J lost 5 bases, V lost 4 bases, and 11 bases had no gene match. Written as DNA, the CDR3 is TGTGCCAGCAGCCTAACGCCCGGGACAGGGTCGACCGGGGAGCTGTTTTTT. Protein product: CASSLTPGTGSTGELFF.

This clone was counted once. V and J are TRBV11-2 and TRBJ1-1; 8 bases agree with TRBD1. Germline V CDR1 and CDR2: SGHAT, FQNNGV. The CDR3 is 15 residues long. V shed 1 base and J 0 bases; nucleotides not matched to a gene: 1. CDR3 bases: TGTGCCAGCAGCTTAGGGGACAGGTTGAACACTGAAGCTTTCTTT. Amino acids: CASSLGDRLNTEAFF.

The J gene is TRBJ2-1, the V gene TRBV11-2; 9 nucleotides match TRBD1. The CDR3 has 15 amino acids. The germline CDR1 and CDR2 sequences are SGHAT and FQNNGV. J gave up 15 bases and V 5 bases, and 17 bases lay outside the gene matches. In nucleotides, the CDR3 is TGTGCCAGCAGCGGCCAAGTGGGGACAGGGCCCTCCAGGTTCTTC. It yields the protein CASSGQVGTGPSRFF.

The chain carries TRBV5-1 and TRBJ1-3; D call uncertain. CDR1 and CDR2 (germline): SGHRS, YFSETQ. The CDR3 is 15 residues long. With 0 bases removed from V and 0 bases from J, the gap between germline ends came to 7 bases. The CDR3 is CASSLDTHSGNTIYF. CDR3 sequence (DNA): TGCGCCAGCAGCTTGGACACCCACTCTGGAAACACCATATATTTT.

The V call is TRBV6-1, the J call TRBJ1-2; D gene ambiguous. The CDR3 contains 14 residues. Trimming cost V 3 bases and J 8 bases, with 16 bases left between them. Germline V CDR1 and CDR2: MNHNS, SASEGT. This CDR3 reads CASSDMLGVGGYTF. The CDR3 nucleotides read TGTGCCAGCAGTGATATGTTGGGAGTTGGGGGCTACACCTTC.

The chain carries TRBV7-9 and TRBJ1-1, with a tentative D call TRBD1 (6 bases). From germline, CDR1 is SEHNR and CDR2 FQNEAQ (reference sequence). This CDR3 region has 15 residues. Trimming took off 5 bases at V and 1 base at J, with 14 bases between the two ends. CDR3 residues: CASSTAQGTNTEAFF. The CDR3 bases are TGTGCCAGCAGCACCGCACAGGGAACGAACACTGAAGCTTTCTTT.